A selection of T cell receptor beta chains follows, all from one sample in a study of tumor-infiltrating lymphocytes in localized non-small cell lung cancer. Some clones are missing from TCRdb's copy, which holds only in-frame ones; the method was immunoSEQ multiplex PCR. The sample shows a few thousand clones, less than 70% of them seen only once. Source material: uninvolved lung tissue not adjacent to the tumor. The receptors were sampled from a human donor with non-small cell lung cancer. CDR3s include the opening cysteine and the closing phenylalanine or tryptophan. The D gene is left open where the match is weak. For some rows the clone size is stated as once, few or many, or as a class when expanded; others skip it.

clone size	D gene	V gene	J gene	CDR3 length	CDR3 protein	CDR3 DNA
NA	NA	TRBV30	TRBJ1-2	12	CAWSFQSYGYTF	TGTGCCTGGAGTTTCCAGTCCTATGGCTACACCTTC
few	TRBD2	TRBV11-3	TRBJ2-1	16	CASSLNRGGTYNEQFF	TGTGCCAGCAGCTTAAATCGGGGGGGAACCTACAATGAGCAGTTCTTC
NA	NA	TRBV30	TRBJ1-1	13	CAWSERSNTEAFF	TGTGCCTGGAGTGAACGTTCGAACACTGAAGCTTTCTTT
NA	NA	TRBV27	TRBJ2-6	15	CASSLFSSGANVLTF	TGTGCCAGCAGTTTATTCAGCTCTGGGGCCAACGTCCTGACTTTC
NA	TRBD2	TRBV6-1	TRBJ2-7	15	CASRALASQPGEQYF	TGTGCCAGCAGAGCACTAGCGTCTCAGCCGGGCGAGCAGTACTTC
NA	TRBD2	TRBV5-1	TRBJ2-3	18	CASSFSTLTSADTDTQYF	TGCGCCAGCAGCTTCTCGACCTTGACTAGCGCCGACACAGATACGCAGTATTTT
NA	NA	TRBV27	TRBJ1-2	13	CASRQAGAYGYTF	TGTGCCAGCAGACAAGCGGGGGCTTATGGCTACACCTTC
few	NA	TRBV13	TRBJ2-1	15	CASSLVRRAYNEQFF	TGTGCCAGCAGCTTAGTCCGCAGGGCCTACAATGAGCAGTTCTTC
NA	NA	TRBV6-5	TRBJ1-1	15	CASSHRGVVGSEAFF	TGTGCCAGCAGTCACCGTGGGGTGGTAGGGTCTGAAGCTTTCTTT
NA	NA	TRBV7-9	TRBJ2-5	14	CASSLSMGIETQYF	TGTGCCAGCAGCTTATCTATGGGCATAGAGACCCAGTACTTC
NA	TRBD1	TRBV5-1	TRBJ2-3	15	CASSIKTGGADTQYF	TGCGCCAGCAGTATCAAAACAGGGGGCGCAGATACGCAGTATTTT
few	NA	TRBV9	TRBJ2-3	15	CASSVGAGAGNTQYF	TGTGCCAGCAGCGTAGGGGCCGGGGCGGGTAATACGCAGTATTTT
once	TRBD1	TRBV7-2	TRBJ1-2	15	CASSHYPDRVYGYTF	TGTGCCAGCAGCCATTACCCGGACAGGGTCTATGGCTACACCTTC
NA	NA	TRBV30	TRBJ2-7	13	CAWRGRQTYEQYF	TGTGCCTGGAGGGGCAGGCAAACCTACGAGCAGTACTTC
NA	NA	TRBV7-2	TRBJ1-2	15	CASSPQGRSDYGYTF	TGTGCCAGCAGCCCCCAAGGGCGATCGGACTATGGCTACACCTTC
NA	NA	TRBV19	TRBJ2-7	14	CASSQQGRAYEQYF	TGTGCCAGTTCACAACAGGGAAGGGCCTACGAGCAGTACTTC
NA	NA	TRBV2	TRBJ2-5	15	CASSGITGAHETQYF	TGTGCCAGCAGTGGGATTACGGGGGCGCACGAGACCCAGTACTTC
NA	TRBD1	TRBV29-1	TRBJ2-2	12	CSVLTGGGELFF	TGCAGCGTCCTAACAGGGGGAGGGGAGCTGTTTTTT
NA	NA	TRBV5-6	TRBJ2-2	13	CASSFGNTGELFF	TGTGCCAGCAGCTTTGGTAACACCGGGGAGCTGTTTTTT
NA	NA	TRBV7-8	TRBJ2-7	13	CASSWGAQYEQYF	TGTGCCAGCAGCTGGGGAGCTCAGTACGAGCAGTACTTC
NA	TRBD1	TRBV5-1	TRBJ1-1	12	CASSETGPEAFF	TGCGCCAGCAGCGAGACAGGGCCAGAAGCTTTCTTT
NA	NA	TRBV30	TRBJ2-2	12	CAYPGLSGELFF	TGTGCCTACCCGGGACTCTCCGGGGAGCTGTTTTTT
once	NA	TRBV20-1	TRBJ1-3	10	CTLSGNTIYF	TGCACCCTCTCTGGAAACACCATATATTTT
NA	NA	TRBV7-2	TRBJ2-5	15	CASSAGATIQETQYF	TGTGCCAGCAGCGCCGGGGCGACGATACAAGAGACCCAGTACTTC
NA	TRBD1	TRBV27	TRBJ1-4	16	CASRRYWTGDNEKLFF	TGTGCCAGCAGGAGATATTGGACAGGGGATAATGAAAAACTGTTTTTT
NA	NA	TRBV4-1	TRBJ2-7	13	CASSQDPVREQYF	TGCGCCAGCAGCCAAGACCCCGTGAGAGAGCAGTACTTC
NA	TRBD2	TRBV6-5	TRBJ2-7	15	CASRGGGVTLYEQYF	TGTGCCAGCAGGGGGGGAGGGGTTACCTTATACGAGCAGTACTTC